What follows describes a single T cell receptor (beta chain). Its antigen specificity is not known. The record has no base qualities; no much larger clone is one base away. Patients with autoimmune disease history or receiving systemic immunosuppression were excluded from the trial. In every dose cohort, peripheral blood was drawn for TCR sequencing at baseline, cycle 4 day 1, and cycle 7 day 1. The samples were drawn from a first-in-human, open-label, multicenter phase I dose-escalation trial of ivuxolimab. Adults with locally advanced or metastatic head and neck squamous cell, hepatocellular, melanoma or renal cell carcinoma were enrolled in the trial. Before TCR sequencing, CD4+ and CD8+ T cells were separately sorted from peripheral blood. To sequence the TCRbeta CDR3 region, genomic DNA was isolated from the sorted cells. The immunoSEQ Assay was used for sequencing of TCRbeta CDR3 regions. Entries here come from immuneACCESS through TCRdb and include only in-frame sequences with V and J called. Some clones fail to appear in such tables; in the studies checked, an unresolved V gene covers under half of the shortfall, and the cause of the remainder is unknown. This sample gives about 67,000 clones in total; about nine tenths of them show up just once. The ten largest clones represent 3.5% to 4.5% of the sample.

The record originates from a study of OX40 agonist ivuxolimab in advanced cancers. Study-wide context: Ivuxolimab was an agonistic, fully human IgG2 monoclonal antibody directed against OX40 (CD134), a costimulatory receptor. Intravenous ivuxolimab was administered to patients every 2 weeks at six dose levels: 0.01, 0.1, 0.3, 1.5, 3 and 10 mg/kg. Among the approximately 50 dose-escalation patients, about 20 had hepatocellular carcinoma, some 15 melanoma, 9 renal cell carcinoma and 9 head and neck cancer. In the dose-escalation cohort, 75% to 90% of patients were male, and the mean age was 60 years with a range of roughly 23 to 79. Prior anti-PD-1, anti-PD-L1 or anti-CTLA-4 therapy was permitted, and checkpoint inhibitors had been received by 40% to 50% of dose-escalation patients. Partial responses were achieved by three dose-escalation patients, of whom one had hepatocellular carcinoma and two had cutaneous melanoma. Peripheral TCRbeta sequencing was intended to test whether TCR sequence diversity was altered and clonal T-cell expansion was caused by ivuxolimab. The monotherapy dose-escalation portion (N ≈ 52 patients) of the phase I ivuxolimab trial is reported in the paper. Findings and caveats that apply to the study as a whole: Clonal expansion of both CD4+ and CD8+ blood T cells was observed from baseline to week 6 at doses 0.1 to 3.0 mg/kg. After ivuxolimab, more expanded clones were found on average in CD8+ T cells than in CD4+ T cells. In the 0.1-3.0 mg/kg groups, partial responders were among the patients with the lowest normalized peripheral clonal expansion, particularly in CD8+ T cells. Low levels of normalized T-cell clonal expansion were also seen in some patients who did not respond. Antigen specificity was not determined for the clonally expanded peripheral T cells.

The sample was CD4+ or CD8+ T cells sorted from blood, taken in a trial of the OX40 agonist ivuxolimab. This TCR was recovered from an adult with an advanced solid tumor such as melanoma, head and neck, liver or kidney cancer.

The CDR3 reads CASNIMGRPNTEAFF. The sequence in DNA is TGTGCCAGTAACATAATGGGCAGGCCGAACACTGAAGCTTTCTTT. The rearranged chain carries TRBV19 and TRBJ1-1; the D gene assignment is ambiguous. V is cut by 7 bases and J by 1 base, and the space between the germline ends is 16 bases. The CDR3 goes from the cysteine to the phenylalanine over 15 residues. This entry keeps only the CDR3 DNA: 45 bases, framed from base 1. CDR1 and CDR2 are read off the germline V gene (reference sequence) as LNHDA and SQIVND.